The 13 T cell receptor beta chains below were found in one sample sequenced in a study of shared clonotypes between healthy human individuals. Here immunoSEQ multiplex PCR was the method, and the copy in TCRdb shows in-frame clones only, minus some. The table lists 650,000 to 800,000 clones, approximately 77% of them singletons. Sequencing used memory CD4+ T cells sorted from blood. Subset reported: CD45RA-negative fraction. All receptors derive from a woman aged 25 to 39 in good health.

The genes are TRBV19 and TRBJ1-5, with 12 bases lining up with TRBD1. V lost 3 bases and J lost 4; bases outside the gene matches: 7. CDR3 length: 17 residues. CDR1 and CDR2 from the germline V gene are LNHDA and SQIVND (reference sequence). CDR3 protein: CASSMAPGQGANQPQHF. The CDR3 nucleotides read TGTGCCAGTAGTATGGCCCCGGGACAGGGGGCAAATCAGCCCCAGCATTTT. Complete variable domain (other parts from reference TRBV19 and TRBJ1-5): DGGITQSPKYLFRKEGQNVTLSCEQNLNHDAMYWYRQDPGQGLRLIYYSQIVNDFQKGDIAEGYSVSREKKESFPLTVTSAQKNPTAFYLCASSMAPGQGANQPQHFGDGTRLSIL.

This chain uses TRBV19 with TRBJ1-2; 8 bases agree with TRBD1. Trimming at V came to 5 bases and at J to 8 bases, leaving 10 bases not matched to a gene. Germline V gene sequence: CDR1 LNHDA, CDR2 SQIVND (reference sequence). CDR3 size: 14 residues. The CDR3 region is CASSQGQGRFGYTF. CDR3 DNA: TGTGCCAGTAGTCAAGGACAGGGACGTTTCGGCTACACCTTC.

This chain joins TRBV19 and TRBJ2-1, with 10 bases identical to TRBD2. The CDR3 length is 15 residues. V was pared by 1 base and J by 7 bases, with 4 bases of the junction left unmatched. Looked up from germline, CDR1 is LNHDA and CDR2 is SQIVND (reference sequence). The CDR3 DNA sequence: TGTGCCAGTAGTATAGCTAGCGGGAGCTGGAATGAGCAGTTCTTC. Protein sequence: CASSIASGSWNEQFF.

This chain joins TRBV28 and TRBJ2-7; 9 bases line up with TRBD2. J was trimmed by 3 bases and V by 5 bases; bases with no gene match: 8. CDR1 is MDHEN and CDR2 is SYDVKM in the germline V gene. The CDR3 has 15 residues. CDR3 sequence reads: CASSRVPSGNYEQYF. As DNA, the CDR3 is TGTGCCAGCAGTAGGGTTCCTAGCGGGAACTACGAGCAGTACTTC.

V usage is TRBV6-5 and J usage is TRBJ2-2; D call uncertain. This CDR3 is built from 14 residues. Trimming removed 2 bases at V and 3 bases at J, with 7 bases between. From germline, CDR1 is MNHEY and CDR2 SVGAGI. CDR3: CASSYTWDTGELFF. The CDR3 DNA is TGTGCCAGCAGTTACACCTGGGACACCGGGGAGCTGTTTTTT.

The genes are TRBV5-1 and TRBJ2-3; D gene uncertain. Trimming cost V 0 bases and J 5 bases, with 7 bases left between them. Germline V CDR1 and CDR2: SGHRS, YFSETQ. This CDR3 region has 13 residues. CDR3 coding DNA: TGCGCCAGCAGCTTGGTCGTCGGAGATACGCAGTATTTT. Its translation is CASSLVVGDTQYF.

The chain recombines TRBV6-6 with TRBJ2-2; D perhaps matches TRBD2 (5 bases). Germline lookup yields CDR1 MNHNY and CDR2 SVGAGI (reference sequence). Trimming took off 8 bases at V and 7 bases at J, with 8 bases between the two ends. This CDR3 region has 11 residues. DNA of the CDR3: TGTGCCAGCGGTCGGGACGGGGAGCTGTTTTTT. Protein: CASGRDGELFF.

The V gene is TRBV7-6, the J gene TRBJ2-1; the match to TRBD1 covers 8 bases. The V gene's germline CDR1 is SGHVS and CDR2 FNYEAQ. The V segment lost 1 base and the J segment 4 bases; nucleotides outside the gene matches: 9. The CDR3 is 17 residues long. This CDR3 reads CASSLGGRDRLYNEQFF. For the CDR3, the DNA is TGTGCCAGCAGCTTAGGAGGTCGGGACAGGTTGTACAATGAGCAGTTCTTC. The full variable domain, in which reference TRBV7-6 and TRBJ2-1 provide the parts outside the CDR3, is GAGVSQSPRYKVTKRGQDVALRCDPISGHVSLYWYRQALGQGPEFLTYFNYEAQQDKSGLPNDRFSAERPEGSISTLTIQRTEQRDSAMYRCASSLGGRDRLYNEQFFGPGTRLTVL.

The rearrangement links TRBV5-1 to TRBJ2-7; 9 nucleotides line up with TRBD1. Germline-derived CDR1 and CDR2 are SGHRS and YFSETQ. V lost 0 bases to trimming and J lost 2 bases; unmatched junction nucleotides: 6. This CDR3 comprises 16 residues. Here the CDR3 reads CASSLGTGASTYEQYF. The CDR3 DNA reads TGCGCCAGCAGCTTGGGGACAGGGGCCTCCACCTACGAGCAGTACTTC.

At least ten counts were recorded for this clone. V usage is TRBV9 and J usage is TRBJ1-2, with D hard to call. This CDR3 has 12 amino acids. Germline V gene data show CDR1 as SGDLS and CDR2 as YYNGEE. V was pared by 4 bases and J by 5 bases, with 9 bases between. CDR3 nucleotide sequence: TGTGCCAGCAGCACCAACCAATATGGCTACACCTTC. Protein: CASSTNQYGYTF.

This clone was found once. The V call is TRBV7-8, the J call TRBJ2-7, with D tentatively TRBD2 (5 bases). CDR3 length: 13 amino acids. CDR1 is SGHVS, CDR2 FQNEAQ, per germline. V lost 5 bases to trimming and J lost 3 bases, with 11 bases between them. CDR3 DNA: TGTGCCAGCAGCCGACTATTGGGCTACGAGCAGTACTTC. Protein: CASSRLLGYEQYF.

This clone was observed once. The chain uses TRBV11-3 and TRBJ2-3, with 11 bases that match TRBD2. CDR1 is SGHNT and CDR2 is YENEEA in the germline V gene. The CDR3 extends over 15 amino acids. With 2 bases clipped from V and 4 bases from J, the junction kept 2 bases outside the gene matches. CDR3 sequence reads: CASSLNSGRADTQYF. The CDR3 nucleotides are TGTGCCAGCAGCTTAAATAGCGGGAGGGCAGATACGCAGTATTTT. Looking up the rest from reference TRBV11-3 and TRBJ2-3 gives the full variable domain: EAGVVQSPRYKIIEKKQPVAFWCNPISGHNTLYWYLQNLGQGPELLIRYENEEAVDDSQLPKDRFSAERLKGVDSTLKIQPAELGDSAVYLCASSLNSGRADTQYFGPGTRLTVL.

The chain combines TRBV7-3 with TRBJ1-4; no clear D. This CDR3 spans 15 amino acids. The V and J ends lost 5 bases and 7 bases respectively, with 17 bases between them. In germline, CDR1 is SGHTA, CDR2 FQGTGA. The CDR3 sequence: CASSKTGSLTEKLFF. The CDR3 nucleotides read TGTGCCAGCAGCAAAACGGGATCCCTGACTGAAAAACTGTTTTTT.